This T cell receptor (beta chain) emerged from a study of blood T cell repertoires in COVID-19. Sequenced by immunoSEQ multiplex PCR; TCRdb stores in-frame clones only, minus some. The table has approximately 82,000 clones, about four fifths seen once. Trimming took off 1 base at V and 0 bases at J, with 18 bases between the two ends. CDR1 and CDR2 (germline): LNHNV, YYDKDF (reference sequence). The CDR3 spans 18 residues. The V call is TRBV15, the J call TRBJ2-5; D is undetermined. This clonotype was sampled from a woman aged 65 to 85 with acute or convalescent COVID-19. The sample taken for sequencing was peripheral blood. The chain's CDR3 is CATSRAPLRISYQETQYF. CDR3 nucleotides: TGTGCCACCAGCAGAGCGCCTCTGCGGATTTCGTACCAAGAGACCCAGTACTTC.